This entry concerns a single TCR beta chain. The data stem from a study of shared T cell receptors in the human thymus. V dropped 0 bases and J dropped 2; count of bases not matched to a gene: 14. Per germline, CDR1 SGHRS and CDR2 YFSETQ. This CDR3 region has 20 residues. Sequencing was performed with immunoSEQ multiplex PCR; in TCRdb, only in-frame clones are kept and a portion is missing. The sample includes approximately 730,000 clones, 80% to 90% seen only once; the top ten take under 0.012%. Separately, the same data were catalogued under a study of human thymus T cells. Per that study: Resections from corrective heart surgery supplied the thymus tissue. What appeared biased in thymic and blood repertoires was the usage of V and J genes. What related research reported was that thymic repertoires overlapped highly among unrelated individuals.

The chain is built from TRBV5-1 and TRBJ2-4; 10 nucleotides match TRBD2. The sequenced sample was thymocytes. This receptor was identified in a girl less than two years old with a congenital heart defect. The CDR3 DNA reads as TGCGCCAGCAGCTTGGTCCTAGCGGGGGCCCCCCGAACAACCAAAAACATTCAGTACTTC. Translated: CASSLVLAGAPRTTKNIQYF.